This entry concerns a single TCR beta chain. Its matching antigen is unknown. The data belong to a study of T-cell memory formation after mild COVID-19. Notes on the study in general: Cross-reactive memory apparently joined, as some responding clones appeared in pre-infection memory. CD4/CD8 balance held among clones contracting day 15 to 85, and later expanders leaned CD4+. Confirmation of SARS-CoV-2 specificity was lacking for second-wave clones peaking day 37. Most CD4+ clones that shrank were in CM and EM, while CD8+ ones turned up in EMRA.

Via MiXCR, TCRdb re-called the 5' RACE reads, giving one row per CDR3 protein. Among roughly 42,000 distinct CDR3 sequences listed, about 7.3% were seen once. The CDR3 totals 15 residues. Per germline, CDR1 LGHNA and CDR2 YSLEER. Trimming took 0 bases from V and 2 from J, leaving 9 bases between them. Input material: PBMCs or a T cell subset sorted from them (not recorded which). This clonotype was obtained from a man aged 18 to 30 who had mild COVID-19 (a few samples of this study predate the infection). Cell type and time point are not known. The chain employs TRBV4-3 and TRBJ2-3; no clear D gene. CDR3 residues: CASSQDLGSTDTQYF. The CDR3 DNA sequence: TGCGCCAGCAGCCAAGACCTAGGGTCCACAGATACGCAGTATTTT.